This T cell receptor beta chain was recovered during a study of cytotoxic CD8 clonotypes in ibrutinib-treated CLL. On the study more broadly: There were some 10 relapsed/refractory patients and about 15 treatment-naive patients, and roughly 18 were IGHV unmutated. Overall study findings and caveats: Private clonotypes, not public ones, expanded at ibrutinib response.

Sequencing was designed to attain a depth spanning 1 in 200,000 to 1 in 1 million T cells. Data came from immunoSEQ multiplex PCR; TCRdb stores just in-frame clones and leaves some out. The sample yields tens of thousands of clones, roughly two thirds seen once. About this clone itself: The target antigen is unknown.

V dropped 5 bases and J dropped 6 bases, with 11 bases sitting between them. Per germline, CDR1 SGHVS and CDR2 FQNEAQ. This CDR3 comprises 13 residues. The material sequenced was PBMCs, taken after 12 months of ibrutinib treatment. The chain has TRBV7-8 and TRBJ2-1; no clear D. This clonotype was obtained from a human donor with chronic lymphocytic leukemia. The CDR3 DNA is TGTGCCAGCAGCCGCCCCCTGGCCAATGAGCAGTTCTTC. This sequence encodes CASSRPLANEQFF.